Listed below are T cell receptor beta chains from one sample, sequenced in a study of regulatory T cells in long-lasting Graves disease. MiXCR was run by TCRdb on the multiplex PCR reads, yielding one entry per CDR3 protein. The sample shows 350,000 to 550,000 distinct CDR3 sequences, roughly 15% of them seen only once. These same records also appear under a second study, on T cells in Graves' hyperthyroidism and ophthalmopathy.

This specimen consisted of peripheral blood mononuclear cells (PBMCs), obtained at new diagnosis, from a patient treated with antithyroid drugs. The receptors shown here come from a woman aged 18-29 years with Graves disease. CDR3s include the opening cysteine and the closing phenylalanine or tryptophan. A D gene is named only where the DNA matches it firmly. Some rows mark clone size as missing; the rest say once, few, many or name a class of expanded clone.

many	TRBV29-1	TRBJ2-5	TRBD2	CSVEGSTSGRQETQYF	TGCAGCGTTGAAGGCTCGACTAGCGGGAGACAAGAGACCCAGTACTTC
many	TRBV20-1	TRBJ2-5	TRBD1	CSARAGDRSPFETQYF	TGCAGTGCTAGAGCTGGGGACAGGTCCCCTTTCGAGACCCAGTACTTC
few	TRBV6-1	TRBJ2-1	NA	CASNSPSGPGINEQFF	TGTGCCAGCAACTCCCCAAGCGGACCCGGAATAAATGAGCAGTTCTTC
NA	TRBV2	TRBJ2-1	TRBD2	CASSEAMIAGSNEQFF	TGTGCCAGCAGTGAAGCGATGATAGCGGGGTCCAATGAGCAGTTCTTC
once	TRBV7-8	TRBJ2-7	TRBD1	CASSPPGTGLIYEQYF	TGTGCCAGCAGCCCTCCCGGGACAGGGTTAATCTACGAGCAGTACTTC
few	TRBV11-2	TRBJ1-5	NA	CASSLEGRGPRNYSNQPQHF	TGTGCCAGCAGCTTAGAGGGCAGGGGCCCACGTAACTATAGCAATCAGCCCCAGCATTTT
few	TRBV12-3/TRBV12-4	TRBJ1-4	NA	CASCKVHRDRNEKLFF	TGTGCCAGCTGTAAGGTACACAGGGATCGTAATGAAAAACTGTTTTTT
many	TRBV2	TRBJ2-1	TRBD1	CASTYRGVNEQFF	TGTGCCAGCACTTACAGGGGAGTAAATGAGCAGTTCTTC
many	TRBV15	TRBJ2-1	NA	CATSGTLGDEQFF	TGTGCCACCAGCGGGACGCTCGGGGATGAGCAGTTCTTC
NA	TRBV19	TRBJ1-5	TRBD1	CASSIDGTANQPRHF	TGTGCCAGTAGTATAGACGGGACAGCAAATCAGCCCCGGCATTTT
many	TRBV28	TRBJ2-1	NA	CASSQLSGLGHNEQFF	TGTGCCAGCAGTCAACTCAGCGGGCTCGGTCACAATGAGCAGTTCTTC
NA	TRBV29-1	TRBJ2-5	NA	CSVPDPSGETQYF	TGCAGCGTCCCTGACCCGTCGGGGGAGACCCAGTACTTC
few	TRBV29-1	TRBJ2-5	NA	CSATSGEETQYF	TGCAGCGCCACTTCGGGTGAAGAGACCCAGTACTTC
many	TRBV5-1	TRBJ2-7	TRBD2	CASSLETSGRHPEQYF	TGCGCCAGCAGCTTGGAGACTAGCGGGAGGCATCCCGAGCAGTACTTC
many	TRBV7-8	TRBJ1-4	NA	CASSKRRGDEKLFF	TGTGCCAGCAGCAAAAGAAGGGGGGATGAAAAACTGTTTTTT
few	TRBV28	TRBJ2-7	TRBD1	CASSFPGQGLPPYEQYF	TGTGCCAGCAGTTTCCCGGGACAGGGTTTACCCCCCTACGAGCAGTACTTC
NA	TRBV4-2	TRBJ1-2	NA	CASSQDRRNYGYTF	TGTGCCAGCAGCCAAGACAGAAGAAACTATGGCTACACCTTC
many	TRBV11-2	TRBJ2-5	NA	CASSFTDQETQYF	TGTGCCAGCAGCTTCACGGACCAAGAGACCCAGTACTTC
NA	TRBV5-1	TRBJ2-1	TRBD2	CASSLALASGHNEQFF	TGCGCCAGCAGCTTGGCGTTGGCTAGCGGACACAATGAGCAGTTCTTC
few	TRBV6-4	TRBJ1-2	TRBD1	CASSSPTGVRGDTF	TGTGCCAGCAGTTCCCCGACAGGGGTACGTGGCGACACCTTC
many	TRBV11-3	TRBJ2-3	TRBD1	CASSTGQGAGTDTQYF	TGTGCCAGCAGCACGGGACAGGGGGCTGGCACAGATACGCAGTATTTT
once	TRBV2	TRBJ1-1	NA	CASGGGGTEAFF	TGTGCCAGCGGGGGGGGGGGCACTGAAGCTTTCTTT
many	TRBV5-1	TRBJ2-7	NA	CASSLEESYEQYF	TGCGCCAGCAGCTTGGAAGAATCCTACGAGCAGTACTTC
many	TRBV12-3/TRBV12-4	TRBJ1-6	TRBD1	CASRDRGSPLHF	TGTGCCAGCAGGGACAGGGGGTCACCCCTCCACTTT
once	TRBV30	TRBJ2-7	TRBD1	CAWSLWDRKNEQYF	TGTGCCTGGAGTCTATGGGACAGAAAAAACGAGCAGTACTTC
NA	TRBV5-1	TRBJ1-2	TRBD1	CASSFDRTGQSGYTF	TGCGCCAGCAGCTTTGATCGGACAGGGCAATCTGGCTACACCTTC
NA	TRBV30	TRBJ2-2	TRBD1	CAWSRRTGKYTGELFF	TGTGCCTGGAGCCGAAGGACAGGGAAGTACACCGGGGAGCTGTTTTTT
many	TRBV2	TRBJ1-1	NA	CASSEQTGSTEAFF	TGTGCCAGCAGCGAACAGACAGGTAGCACTGAAGCTTTCTTT
many	TRBV7-3	TRBJ2-7	TRBD2	CASSLMAGGPHEQYF	TGTGCCAGCAGCTTAATGGCGGGAGGTCCCCACGAGCAGTACTTC
many	TRBV12-3/TRBV12-4	TRBJ2-3	NA	CASSLTDVPTDTQYF	TGTGCCAGCAGTTTGACCGACGTGCCCACAGATACGCAGTATTTT
many	TRBV20-1	TRBJ2-5	TRBD2	CSATGTSPVWETQYF	TGCAGTGCTACCGGGACTAGTCCCGTCTGGGAGACCCAGTACTTC
many	TRBV7-7	TRBJ2-5	NA	CASSSNSGLETQYF	TGTGCTAGCAGTTCCAATTCAGGGTTGGAGACCCAGTACTTC
many	TRBV7-2	TRBJ2-3	TRBD2	CASSLAPSGRAGAADTQYF	TGTGCCAGCAGCTTAGCTCCTAGCGGGAGGGCCGGCGCGGCAGATACGCAGTATTTT
many	TRBV12-3/TRBV12-4	TRBJ1-2	NA	CASSPRTVGYTF	TGTGCCAGCAGTCCTCGGACAGTTGGCTACACCTTC
many	TRBV7-2	TRBJ2-7	NA	CASSPGLSYEQYF	TGTGCCAGCAGCCCCGGACTTTCCTACGAGCAGTACTTC
many	TRBV13	TRBJ2-1	NA	CASSATHNEQFF	TGTGCCAGCAGCGCGACCCACAATGAGCAGTTCTTC
NA	TRBV27	TRBJ2-7	NA	CASSFLGGEQYF	TGTGCCAGCAGTTTTCTGGGAGGCGAGCAGTACTTC
many	TRBV7-8	TRBJ1-1	NA	CASSLKENTEAFF	TGTGCCAGCAGCCTCAAGGAGAACACTGAAGCTTTCTTT
many	TRBV6-2/TRBV6-3	TRBJ2-5	NA	CASRLAGAGETQYF	TGTGCCAGCAGGCTAGCAGGGGCGGGGGAGACCCAGTACTTC
NA	TRBV20-1	TRBJ2-7	NA	CSAARGIPHEQYF	TGCAGTGCCGCGAGGGGCATTCCCCACGAGCAGTACTTC
NA	TRBV4-1	TRBJ2-2	NA	CASSQDRGKSNTGELFF	TGCGCCAGCAGCCAGGACAGAGGGAAGTCGAACACCGGGGAGCTGTTTTTT
few	TRBV6-1	TRBJ1-2	TRBD1	CASSGQGFGYGYTF	TGTGCCAGCAGTGGACAGGGGTTTGGCTATGGCTACACCTTC
many	TRBV5-1	TRBJ2-7	TRBD2	CASSLLAGASYEQYF	TGCGCCAGCAGCTTGTTAGCGGGAGCTTCCTACGAGCAGTACTTC
many	TRBV3-1	TRBJ2-3	TRBD2	CASSQDTLAGADTQYF	TGTGCCAGCAGCCAAGATACGCTAGCGGGGGCGGATACGCAGTATTTT
many	TRBV6-1	TRBJ2-2	NA	CASSGRSSSNTGELFF	TGTGCCAGCAGTGGGAGGTCAAGTTCGAACACCGGGGAGCTGTTTTTT
many	TRBV6-5	TRBJ2-5	NA	CASSYSGGPRGETQYF	TGTGCCAGCAGTTACTCGGGAGGACCCCGGGGAGAGACCCAGTACTTC
many	TRBV7-2	TRBJ2-3	NA	CASSRVSGLPTDTQYF	TGTGCCAGCAGCAGAGTTAGCGGCCTGCCCACAGATACGCAGTATTTT
NA	TRBV5-1	TRBJ1-5	NA	CASSLERLRSNQPQHF	TGCGCCAGCAGCTTGGAACGGTTAAGGAGCAATCAGCCCCAGCATTTT
many	TRBV11-2	TRBJ2-3	NA	CASSLNTQYF	TGTGCCAGCAGCCTCAATACGCAGTATTTT
once	TRBV3-1	TRBJ1-1	NA	CASSLQVVNTEAFF	TGTGCCAGCAGCCTACAGGTAGTGAACACTGAAGCTTTCTTT
few	TRBV6-1	TRBJ2-1	TRBD2	CASSLRAGGNPNEQFF	TGTGCCAGCAGCTTAAGGGCGGGAGGAAACCCTAATGAGCAGTTCTTC
many	TRBV3-1	TRBJ2-3	TRBD2	CASSQGWNSGRRPDTQYF	TGTGCCAGCAGCCAAGGCTGGAATAGCGGGAGGAGGCCAGATACGCAGTATTTT
many	TRBV2	TRBJ1-2	TRBD1	CASTRDRVGGYTF	TGTGCCAGCACGCGGGACAGGGTTGGTGGCTACACCTTC